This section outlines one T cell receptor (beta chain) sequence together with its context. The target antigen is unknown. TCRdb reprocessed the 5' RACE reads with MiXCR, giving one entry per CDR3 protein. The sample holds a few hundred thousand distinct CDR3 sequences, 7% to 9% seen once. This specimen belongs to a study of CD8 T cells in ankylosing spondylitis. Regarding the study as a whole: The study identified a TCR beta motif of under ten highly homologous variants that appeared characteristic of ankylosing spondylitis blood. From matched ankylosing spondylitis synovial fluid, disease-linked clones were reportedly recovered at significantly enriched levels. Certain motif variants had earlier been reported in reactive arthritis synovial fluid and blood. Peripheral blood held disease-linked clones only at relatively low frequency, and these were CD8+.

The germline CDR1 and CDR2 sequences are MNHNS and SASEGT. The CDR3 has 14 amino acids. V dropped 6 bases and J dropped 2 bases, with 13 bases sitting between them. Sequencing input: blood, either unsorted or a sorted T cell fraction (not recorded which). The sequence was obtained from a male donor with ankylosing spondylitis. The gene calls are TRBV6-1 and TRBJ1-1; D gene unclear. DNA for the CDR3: TGTGCCAGCAGCCTACTTAGGAAAAACACTGAAGCTTTCTTT. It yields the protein CASSLLRKNTEAFF.